This T cell receptor beta chain was recovered during a study of blood T cell repertoires in COVID-19. Study at large: Material from acute and convalescent COVID-19 was sourced from the United States, Italy and Spain. PBMCs, B-cell-depleted T cells, or T cells were the source of the cDNA or gDNA that made up the material.

Germline V CDR1 and CDR2: SGHAT, FQNNGV. With 0 bases clipped from V and 7 bases from J, the junction kept 4 bases outside the gene matches. This CDR3 spans 14 amino acids. Source study methods: Cell counts per sample came from amplifying reference gene primers. The assay was immunoSEQ multiplex PCR, and TCRdb's table has in-frame clones only and misses some. V and J calls and clone size are as listed in that table; D and trimming were resolved from the DNA. The sample carries some 250,000 clones, approximately 88% recorded once. This rearrangement joins TRBV11-2 to TRBJ1-2; 8 bases map to TRBD1. This clonotype was sampled from a man aged 35 to 55 with acute or convalescent COVID-19. The specimen was peripheral blood. The CDR3 region is CASSLETGGSGYTF. CDR3 DNA: TGTGCCAGCAGCTTAGAAACAGGGGGAAGTGGCTACACCTTC.